The next 9 T cell receptor beta chains were all read from a single sample in a study of T cell repertoires in aging, cancer and after chemotherapy. A mixed TRB-A/B primer pool amplified rearranged TRB by multiplex touch-down PCR. TCRdb re-analysed the multiplex PCR reads in MiXCR, keeping a single row per CDR3 protein. The sample has roughly 2,000 distinct CDR3 sequences, roughly 25% seen once; the top ten hold 15% to 20%. Peripheral blood genomic DNA, not sorted cells or RNA, was the template. Sequences were obtained from blood. The receptors come from a human donor with a solid tumor.

In its sample, this clonotype is large. This chain connects TRBV29-1 to TRBJ1-5; weak D call: TRBD1 (5 bases). Germline CDR1 is SQVTM and CDR2 is ANQGSEA. V lost 8 bases and J lost 5, with 13 bases in between. This CDR3 is 12 amino acids long. The DNA of the CDR3 is TGCAGCAACGGCTTGGGGGATCAGCCCCAGCATTTT. It yields the protein CSNGLGDQPQHF.

In its sample, this clonotype is medium-sized. The chain has TRBV6-5 and TRBJ1-2; D unclear. Germline assignment: CDR1 MNHEY and CDR2 SVGAGI. The CDR3 has 15 residues. Trimming took 1 base from V and 8 from J, leaving 17 bases between them. The CDR3 here is CASSYFTAGARGYTF. The CDR3 DNA follows: TGTGCCAGCAGTTACTTCACGGCGGGTGCGCGGGGCTACACCTTC.

The chain recombines TRBV12-3 or TRBV12-4 with TRBJ1-5; 7 bases map to TRBD1. With 10 bases clipped from V and 7 bases from J, the junction kept 7 bases outside the gene matches. The CDR3 totals 12 residues. The CDR3 spells CATYRGSQPQHF. The CDR3 DNA sequence: TGTGCCACTTACAGGGGATCGCAGCCCCAGCATTTT.

Only a few counts were recorded for this clonotype. This chain joins TRBV5-1 and TRBJ1-5; 8 nucleotides agree with TRBD1. Unmatched junction bases numbered 6, after V lost 0 bases and J lost 7 bases. The CDR3 loop spans 15 amino acids. CDR1 SGHRS and CDR2 YFSETQ come from the germline V gene. The DNA of the CDR3 is TGCGCCAGCAGCTTGGCGGCGGGGACAGGACAGCCCCAGCATTTT. Residues: CASSLAAGTGQPQHF.

A remark on this clonotype: A much larger clone differs by one base, so this may be a read error. The rearrangement links TRBV6-1 to TRBJ1-1; no clear D gene. Germline-derived CDR1 and CDR2 are MNHNS and SASEGT. The CDR3 extends over 12 amino acids. Between the trimmed V and J ends, which lost 5 bases and 4 bases, there was a span of 8 bases. CDR3 sequence (DNA): TGTGCCAGCAGTTACGCGGGCACTGAAGCTTTCTTT. Residues: CASSYAGTEAFF.

Judged by abundance, this clonotype is medium-sized (0.01 to 0.1%). V gene TRBV27 combines with J gene TRBJ1-1; D may be TRBD1 (5 bases). The CDR3 has 12 residues. V lost 6 bases, J lost 4 bases, and 9 bases lay in between. CDR1 MNHEY and CDR2 SMNVEV come from the germline V gene (reference sequence). CDR3 region: CASRAGGTEAFF. The DNA for the CDR3 is TGTGCCAGCAGGGCGGGGGGCACTGAAGCTTTCTTT.

This clonotype is classed as medium-sized. The rearrangement uses TRBV6-4 and TRBJ2-3, with 7 bases matching TRBD1. Germline lookup yields CDR1 MRHNA and CDR2 SNTAGT. The CDR3 consists of 16 residues. V shed 2 bases, J shed 5 bases, and the junction held 10 bases outside the gene matches. The CDR3 spells CASSDKAGGAVDTQYF. The CDR3 nucleotides read TGTGCCAGCAGTGACAAGGCAGGGGGTGCAGTAGATACGCAGTATTTT.

The gene calls are TRBV20-1 and TRBJ2-5; TRBD2 matches 15 bases. The CDR3 length is 16 residues. V lost 6 bases and J lost 0; bases outside the gene matches: 5. The germline gives CDR1 DFQATT, CDR2 SNEGSKA (reference sequence). CDR3 DNA sequence: TGCAGTGCCAAGGGACTAGCGGGAGGCAACCAAGAGACCCAGTACTTC. Translated, it gives CSAKGLAGGNQETQYF.

V usage is TRBV6-4 and J usage is TRBJ2-3; 8 nucleotides match TRBD2. V was pared by 3 bases and J by 0 bases, with 2 bases of the junction left unmatched. The germline V gene has CDR1 MRHNA and CDR2 SNTAGT. CDR3 size: 15 residues. CDR3 in DNA: TGTGCCAGCAGTGAGTCTAGCGGGAGCACAGATACGCAGTATTTT. Protein sequence: CASSESSGSTDTQYF.